This section outlines one T cell receptor (beta chain) sequence together with its context. The sample belongs to a study of blood T cell repertoires in COVID-19. As for the study in general: Sites in the United States, Italy and Spain provided acute and convalescent COVID-19 samples.

V dropped 4 bases and J dropped 5; count of bases not matched to a gene: 14. The germline gives CDR1 KGHSH, CDR2 LQKENI. The CDR3 has 21 amino acids. Only in-frame clones appear in the TCRdb table, and some are missing; sequencing was by immunoSEQ multiplex PCR. The sample has some 100,000 clones; approximately 81% are singletons. The material sequenced was peripheral blood. This sequence originates from a man older than 75 with active or convalescent COVID-19. V gene TRBV18 combines with J gene TRBJ2-6; TRBD2 aligns across 16 bases. CDR3 sequence reads: CASSRFGTSGGAALRANVLTF. Here the CDR3 DNA reads TGTGCCAGCTCACGCTTCGGGACTAGCGGGGGGGCGGCTCTTCGGGCCAACGTCCTGACTTTC.